The T cell receptor beta chain described here comes from a study of blood T cell repertoires in COVID-19. Study-level background: Collection of acute and convalescent COVID-19 samples took place in the United States, Italy and Spain. Nucleic acid was either cDNA or gDNA, and it came from T cells, B-cell-depleted T cells, or PBMCs.

Per the study methods: The authors estimated nucleated cell counts from reference gene primer amplification. Clones were read by immunoSEQ multiplex PCR, and TCRdb kept only the in-frame ones, dropping some. The DNA was the basis for D and trimming; V, J and clone size are from that table. The profile shows fewer than 110,000 clones, 84% of them singletons. Sequenced: peripheral blood. The clonotype was recovered from a human donor in a cohort sampled during active or convalescent COVID-19.

CDR3 sequence: CASSLGDRGFRARETQYF. The CDR3 nucleotides are TGTGCCAGCAGCTTAGGGGACAGGGGTTTTCGAGCGAGAGAGACCCAGTACTTC. The chain couples TRBV7-9 to TRBJ2-5, with 10 bases lining up with TRBD1. The CDR3 sequence is 18 residues long. The trim removed 1 base at V and 4 bases at J, leaving 12 bases unmatched. CDR1 and CDR2 (germline): SEHNR, FQNEAQ (reference sequence).